The rows below give T cell receptor beta chains drawn from one sample of a study of cytomegalovirus exposure and HLA in healthy donors. Only in-frame clones appear in the TCRdb table, and some are missing; sequencing was by immunoSEQ multiplex PCR. Among some 140,000 clones listed, more than 75% were seen once. The sample was PBMCs. Receptors were obtained from a female donor in good health and CMV-seronegative. Both conserved end residues are part of each CDR3. Fields, in order: V gene, clone size, D gene, J gene, CDR3 DNA, CDR3 protein. A D gene is named only where the DNA matches it firmly. Part of the rows lack a size; the others show once, few, many or a class for expanded clones.

TRBV2,few,.,TRBJ1-1,TGTGCCAGCAGATTACAGGGCCTGGGGGCTTTCTTT,CASRLQGLGAFF
TRBV27,.,TRBD1,TRBJ2-1,TGTGCCAGCAGAACAGGGGGCAATGAGCAGTTCTTC,CASRTGGNEQFF
TRBV11-2,few,TRBD2,TRBJ2-3,TGTGCCAGCAGCCCAGGGACTAGGAGAGATACGCAGTATTTT,CASSPGTRRDTQYF
TRBV25-1,.,TRBD1,TRBJ1-1,TGTGCCAGCAGTGCGGACAGGGGGACGAACACTGAAGCTTTCTTT,CASSADRGTNTEAFF
TRBV5-4,.,TRBD1,TRBJ2-7,TGTGCCAGCAGCTGGGACAGGGTGGCCAGCAGGGACGAGCAGTACTTC,CASSWDRVASRDEQYF
TRBV4-1,.,.,TRBJ2-5,TGCGCCAGCAGCCCACGACAGGATGGGTTCCAGACCCAGTACTTC,CASSPRQDGFQTQYF
TRBV29-1,.,TRBD2,TRBJ2-1,TGCAGCGTTGGCCCTAGCGGATACAATGAGCAGTTCTTC,CSVGPSGYNEQFF
TRBV6-5,.,.,TRBJ1-3,TGTGCCAGCGTCCCGCCGCGTGGAAACACCATATATTTT,CASVPPRGNTIYF
TRBV5-1,.,TRBD1,TRBJ2-3,TGCGCCAGCAGCTTCACAGGGGACACGCGGGATACGCAGTATTTT,CASSFTGDTRDTQYF
TRBV9,.,.,TRBJ1-3,TGTGCCAGCAGCGCCGAAACAGGGAACTCTGGAAACACCATATATTTT,CASSAETGNSGNTIYF
TRBV6-1,.,.,TRBJ1-1,TGTGCCAGCAGCCCCCCGGGGGTAACTGAAGCTTTCTTT,CASSPPGVTEAFF
TRBV18,.,TRBD2,TRBJ2-5,TGTGCCAGCTCACCGGCGGGAGCTCAAGAGACCCAGTACTTC,CASSPAGAQETQYF
TRBV7-3,.,TRBD2,TRBJ2-1,TGTGCCAGCAGCTTGGGACTAGCGGCTTACAATGAGCAGTTCTTC,CASSLGLAAYNEQFF
TRBV10-3,.,TRBD1,TRBJ1-1,TGTGCCATCACTAAGACAGGGGGAACTGAAGCTTTCTTT,CAITKTGGTEAFF
TRBV6-5,.,.,TRBJ2-3,TGTGCCAGCAGTTACTCGGGAGGCAGCACAGATACGCAGTATTTT,CASSYSGGSTDTQYF
TRBV27,.,TRBD1,TRBJ1-5,TGTGCCAGCAGTTGGACAGGGAAGCGCAATCAGCCCCAGCATTTT,CASSWTGKRNQPQHF
TRBV5-1,few,.,TRBJ2-5,TGCGCCAGTGTCGCGTTGGGAGAAGAGACCCAGTACTTC,CASVALGEETQYF
TRBV15,.,.,TRBJ1-4,TGTGCCACCAGCAGAGACGGGGGACCAAATGAAAAACTGTTTTTT,CATSRDGGPNEKLFF
TRBV7-2,.,TRBD2,TRBJ2-7,TGTGCCAGCAGCCCGCGGACTAGCGGGACGGAGCAGTACTTC,CASSPRTSGTEQYF
TRBV5-6,once,.,TRBJ1-5,TGTGCCAGCAGCTTGGGTGTATATAGCAATCAGCCCCAGCATTTT,CASSLGVYSNQPQHF
TRBV7-2,.,TRBD1,TRBJ2-7,TGTGCCAGCAGCTATGACAGGGTTGGCTACGAGCAGTACTTC,CASSYDRVGYEQYF
TRBV4-3,.,TRBD2,TRBJ2-1,TGCGCCAGCAGCCGCTTGGCTAGCGGGAGCTACAATGAGCAGTTCTTC,CASSRLASGSYNEQFF
TRBV29-1,.,.,TRBJ1-1,TGCAGCGCGCAGCTAGGAACCATGAACACTGAAGCTTTCTTT,CSAQLGTMNTEAFF
TRBV27,.,TRBD1,TRBJ2-1,TGTGCCAGCAGGCGGGACAGGTACAATGAGCAGTTCTTC,CASRRDRYNEQFF
TRBV7-9,once,.,TRBJ1-3,TGTGCCAGCACCCTATGGACAGCGCCAAACACCATATATTTT,CASTLWTAPNTIYF
TRBV5-1,.,TRBD1,TRBJ2-7,TGCGCCAGCCGGGACAGGGGTCGGTACGAGCAGTACTTC,CASRDRGRYEQYF
TRBV4-3,.,TRBD1,TRBJ1-1,TGCGCCAGCAGCCATGGACAGGGGAACACTGAAGCTTTCTTT,CASSHGQGNTEAFF
TRBV28,.,.,TRBJ1-5,TGTGCCAGCAGTTTGGTCCCCTCGAGGCCCCAGCATTTT,CASSLVPSRPQHF
TRBV9,once,.,TRBJ1-1,TGTGCCAGCAGCCCAAGGGAGGTGAGCACTGAAGCTTTCTTT,CASSPREVSTEAFF
TRBV27,.,TRBD2,TRBJ2-7,TGTGCCAGCAGCCCGGGGGGGGTGTACTACGAGCAGTACTTC,CASSPGGVYYEQYF
TRBV4-1,once,TRBD1,TRBJ1-4,TGCGCCAGCAGCCAAGACTGGGCACAGGGGCGAGCTAATGAAAAACTGTTTTTT,CASSQDWAQGRANEKLFF
TRBV7-9,.,TRBD1,TRBJ1-1,TGTGCCAGCAGCTTACAATGGACAGGCGATATGAACACTGAAGCTTTCTTT,CASSLQWTGDMNTEAFF
TRBV28,.,TRBD1,TRBJ2-5,TGTGCCAGCAGTATCCCAACAGGGGGCGGGGAGACCCAGTACTTC,CASSIPTGGGETQYF
TRBV30,.,.,TRBJ2-7,TGTGCCTGGAGTATAGCTGGGACTTCATTTTACGAGCAGTACTTC,CAWSIAGTSFYEQYF
TRBV28,.,TRBD1,TRBJ2-7,TGTGCCAGCAGTTTAAGGCACAGGGGCTCCGAGCAGTACTTC,CASSLRHRGSEQYF
TRBV30,.,.,TRBJ2-3,TGTGCCTGGAGGGAGCCAGGGACAGATACGCAGTATTTT,CAWREPGTDTQYF
TRBV29-1,.,.,TRBJ2-7,TGCAGCGTTTCGCCCGGGGGACCCTACGAGCAGTACTTC,CSVSPGGPYEQYF
TRBV11-3,.,.,TRBJ1-2,TGTGCCAGCAGCTCTCGGGGTTTTAACTATGGCTACACCTTC,CASSSRGFNYGYTF
TRBV29-1,.,TRBD2,TRBJ2-1,TGCAGCACCACCGGCGGGAGGGCGGGCTACAATGAGCAGTTCTTC,CSTTGGRAGYNEQFF
TRBV19,.,.,TRBJ1-3,TGTGCCACATCGACAGGCCACTCTGGAAACACCATATATTTT,CATSTGHSGNTIYF
TRBV18,.,.,TRBJ2-2,TGTGCCAGCTCTCCTCAGGGGCAGAACACCGGGGAGCTGTTTTTT,CASSPQGQNTGELFF
TRBV28,.,.,TRBJ2-7,TGTGCCAGCAGGAGAGGTAGGGGGTCCTACGAGCAGTACTTC,CASRRGRGSYEQYF
TRBV30,.,.,TRBJ2-1,TGTGCCTGGAGTGTAATGGTTTTGTCTGGCCACGCCAATGAGCAGTTCTTC,CAWSVMVLSGHANEQFF
TRBV5-4,.,TRBD2,TRBJ2-3,TGTGCCAGCAGCTTGGATCGGCGGACTAGCGGGAGGGCAGATACGCAGTATTTT,CASSLDRRTSGRADTQYF
TRBV6-5,.,.,TRBJ1-5,TGTGCCAGCAGTTATTCCCCTAATCAGCCCCAGCATTTT,CASSYSPNQPQHF
TRBV18,.,TRBD1,TRBJ1-5,TGTGCCAGCTCACCAGGACAGGGTCGGGACAATCAGCCCCAGCATTTT,CASSPGQGRDNQPQHF
TRBV7-9,.,TRBD2,TRBJ2-5,TGTGCCAGCAGCTTACCCCGATTGCGGGAGGGCCCTCGGGAGACCCAGTACTTC,CASSLPRLREGPRETQYF
TRBV7-9,.,TRBD2,TRBJ2-1,TGTGCCAGCAGCTTAGTATTGAGCGGGAGGCCGCTTGAGCAGTTCTTC,CASSLVLSGRPLEQFF
TRBV6-5,.,TRBD1,TRBJ2-7,TGTGCCAGCAGTTACACTGGACAGGGGGCGCCCTACGAGCAGTACTTC,CASSYTGQGAPYEQYF
TRBV10-1,.,TRBD2,TRBJ2-2,TGCGCCAGCAAGAAAGCGGCGGGAGAGTTCCGCACCGGGGAGCTGTTTTTT,CASKKAAGEFRTGELFF
TRBV27,.,.,TRBJ2-7,TGTGCCAGCAGTTCCGCCGACAGTCTCTACGAGCAGTACTTC,CASSSADSLYEQYF
TRBV11-3,.,.,TRBJ2-3,TGTGCCAGCAGCGCTTGGGGAGGACGCACAGATACGCAGTATTTT,CASSAWGGRTDTQYF